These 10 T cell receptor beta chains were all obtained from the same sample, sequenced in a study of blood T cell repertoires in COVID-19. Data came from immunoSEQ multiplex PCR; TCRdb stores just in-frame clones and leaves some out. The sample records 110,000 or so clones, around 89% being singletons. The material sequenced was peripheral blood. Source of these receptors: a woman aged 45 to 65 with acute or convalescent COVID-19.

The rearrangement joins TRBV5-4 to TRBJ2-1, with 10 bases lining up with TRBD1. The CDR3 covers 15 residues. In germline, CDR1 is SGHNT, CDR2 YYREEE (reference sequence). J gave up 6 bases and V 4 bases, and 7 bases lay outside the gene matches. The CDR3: CASSRLGQGINEQFF. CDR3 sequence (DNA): TGTGCCAGCAGCCGCTTGGGACAGGGGATCAATGAGCAGTTCTTC. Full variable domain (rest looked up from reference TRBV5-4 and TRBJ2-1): ETGVTQSPTHLIKTRGQQVTLRCSSQSGHNTVSWYQQALGQGPQFIFQYYREEENGRGNFPPRFSGLQFPNYSSELNVNALELDDSALYLCASSRLGQGINEQFFGPGTRLTVL.

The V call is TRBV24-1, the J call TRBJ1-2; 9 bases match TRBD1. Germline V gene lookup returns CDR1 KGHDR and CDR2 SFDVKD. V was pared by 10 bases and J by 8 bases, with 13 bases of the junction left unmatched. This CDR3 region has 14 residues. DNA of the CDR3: TGTGCCACTTCGGGCGGACAGGGGACGAAAGGCTACACCTTC. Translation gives CATSGGQGTKGYTF.

In DNA, the CDR3 is TGTGCCAGCAGCTTGAATGGGCTGCGGGGTGGGAACATTCAGTACTTC. Encoded protein: CASSLNGLRGGNIQYF. The chain recombines TRBV13 with TRBJ2-4; the D gene is possibly TRBD2 (6 bases). Germline V gene lookup returns CDR1 PRHDT and CDR2 FYEKMQ (reference sequence). Trimming pared 3 bases from V and 7 bases from J, leaving 19 bases between. CDR3 size: 16 residues.

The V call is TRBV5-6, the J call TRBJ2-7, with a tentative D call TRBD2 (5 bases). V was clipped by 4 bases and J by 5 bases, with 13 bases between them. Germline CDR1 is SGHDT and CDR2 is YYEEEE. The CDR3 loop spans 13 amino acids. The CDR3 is CASSRLGVHEQYF. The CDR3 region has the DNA TGTGCCAGCAGCCGCCTCGGGGTCCACGAGCAGTACTTC. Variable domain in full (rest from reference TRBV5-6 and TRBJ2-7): DAGVTQSPTHLIKTRGQQVTLRCSPKSGHDTVSWYQQALGQGPQFIFQYYEEEERQRGNFPDRFSGHQFPNYSSELNVNALLLGDSALYLCASSRLGVHEQYFGPGTRLTVT.

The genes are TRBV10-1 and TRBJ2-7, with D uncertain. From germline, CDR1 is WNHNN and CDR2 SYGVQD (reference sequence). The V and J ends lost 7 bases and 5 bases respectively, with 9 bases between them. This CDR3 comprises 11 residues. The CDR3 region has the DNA TGCGCCAGCACCGTTCCGGACGAGCAGTACTTC. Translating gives CASTVPDEQYF.

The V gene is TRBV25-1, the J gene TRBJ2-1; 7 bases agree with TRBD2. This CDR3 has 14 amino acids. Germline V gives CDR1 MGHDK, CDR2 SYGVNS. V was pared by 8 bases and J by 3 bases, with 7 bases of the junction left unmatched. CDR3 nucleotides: TGTGCCAGCGCCGGACTAGAAGTCTACAATGAGCAGTTCTTC. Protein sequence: CASAGLEVYNEQFF.

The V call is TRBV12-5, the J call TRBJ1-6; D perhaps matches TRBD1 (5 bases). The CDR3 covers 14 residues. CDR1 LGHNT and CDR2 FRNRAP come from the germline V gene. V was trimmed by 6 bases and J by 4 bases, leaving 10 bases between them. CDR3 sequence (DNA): TGTGCTAGTGGGGCGGGGACTTATAATTCACCCCTCCACTTT. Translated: CASGAGTYNSPLHF.

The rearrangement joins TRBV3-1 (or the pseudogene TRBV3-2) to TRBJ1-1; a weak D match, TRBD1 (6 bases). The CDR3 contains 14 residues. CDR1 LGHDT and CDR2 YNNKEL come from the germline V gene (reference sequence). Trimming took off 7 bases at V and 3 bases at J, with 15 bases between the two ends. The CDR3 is CASTTRGGDTEAFF. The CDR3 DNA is TGTGCCAGCACCACCAGGGGAGGGGACACTGAAGCTTTCTTT.

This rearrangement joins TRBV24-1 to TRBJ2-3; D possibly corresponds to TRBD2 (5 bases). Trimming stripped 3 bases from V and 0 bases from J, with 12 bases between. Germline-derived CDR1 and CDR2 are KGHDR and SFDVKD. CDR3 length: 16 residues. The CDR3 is CATSDADSLSTDTQYF. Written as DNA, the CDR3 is TGTGCCACCAGTGATGCGGACTCCTTAAGCACAGATACGCAGTATTTT.

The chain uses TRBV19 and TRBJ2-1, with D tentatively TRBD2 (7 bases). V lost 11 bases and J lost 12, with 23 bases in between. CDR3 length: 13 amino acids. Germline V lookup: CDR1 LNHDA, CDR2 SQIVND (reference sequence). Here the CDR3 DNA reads TGTGCCGCGGGGGCAGGGCAGAGTGGCGTGCAGTTCTTC. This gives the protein CAAGAGQSGVQFF.